This record concerns one T cell receptor beta chain sequence. The trim removed 4 bases at V and 4 bases at J, leaving 6 bases unmatched. Looked up from germline, CDR1 is SGDLS and CDR2 is YYNGEE. The CDR3 has 16 residues. The naive CD8 population came from CD45RO-negative cells selected for CCR7, without terminally differentiated effector memory CD45RA+ cells. Repertoires were generated with immunoSEQ multiplex PCR, while TCRdb's copy carries only in-frame clones and drops some. The sample has hundreds of thousands of clones; about 96% are singletons. The data were taken from a study of shared clonotypes between healthy human individuals.

V usage is TRBV9 and J usage is TRBJ2-1, with TRBD2 matching 12 bases. This sequence was found in a woman in her twenties or thirties in good health. The sequenced material came from naive CD8+ T cells sorted from blood. The CDR3 nucleotides read TGTGCCAGCAGCTTACAGACTAGCGGGAGATACAATGAGCAGTTCTTC. Its protein product is CASSLQTSGRYNEQFF.